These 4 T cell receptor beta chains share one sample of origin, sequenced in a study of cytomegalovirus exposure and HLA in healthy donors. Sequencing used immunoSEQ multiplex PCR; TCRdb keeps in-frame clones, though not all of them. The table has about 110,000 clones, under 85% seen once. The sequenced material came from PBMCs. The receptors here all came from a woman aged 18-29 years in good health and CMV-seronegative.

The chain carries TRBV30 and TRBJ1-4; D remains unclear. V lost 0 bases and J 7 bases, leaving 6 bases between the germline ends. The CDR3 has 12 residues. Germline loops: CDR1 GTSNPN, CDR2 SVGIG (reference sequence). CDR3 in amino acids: CAWSVLGEKLFF. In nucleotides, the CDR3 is TGTGCCTGGAGTGTACTTGGTGAAAAACTGTTTTTT.

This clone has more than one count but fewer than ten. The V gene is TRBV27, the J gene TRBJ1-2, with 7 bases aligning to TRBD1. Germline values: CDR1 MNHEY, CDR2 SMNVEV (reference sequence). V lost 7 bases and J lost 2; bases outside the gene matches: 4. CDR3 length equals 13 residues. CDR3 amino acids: CASTTTGNYGYTF. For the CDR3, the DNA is TGTGCCAGCACTACGACAGGGAACTATGGCTACACCTTC.

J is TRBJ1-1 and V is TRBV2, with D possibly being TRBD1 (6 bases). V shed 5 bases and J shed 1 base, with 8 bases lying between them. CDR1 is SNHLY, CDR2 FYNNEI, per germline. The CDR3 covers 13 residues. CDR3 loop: CASSTQGNTEAFF. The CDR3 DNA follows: TGTGCCAGCAGTACACAGGGGAACACTGAAGCTTTCTTT.

The CDR3 DNA reads TGTGCCAGCGATTCCACTAGCGGTGATTTCAATGAGCAGTTCTTC. It specifies CASDSTSGDFNEQFF. The chain combines TRBV2 with TRBJ2-1; 8 positions match TRBD2. The CDR3 is 15 residues long. V gave up 8 bases and J gave up 6 bases; unmatched junction bases: 12. Germline V gene sequence: CDR1 SNHLY, CDR2 FYNNEI.